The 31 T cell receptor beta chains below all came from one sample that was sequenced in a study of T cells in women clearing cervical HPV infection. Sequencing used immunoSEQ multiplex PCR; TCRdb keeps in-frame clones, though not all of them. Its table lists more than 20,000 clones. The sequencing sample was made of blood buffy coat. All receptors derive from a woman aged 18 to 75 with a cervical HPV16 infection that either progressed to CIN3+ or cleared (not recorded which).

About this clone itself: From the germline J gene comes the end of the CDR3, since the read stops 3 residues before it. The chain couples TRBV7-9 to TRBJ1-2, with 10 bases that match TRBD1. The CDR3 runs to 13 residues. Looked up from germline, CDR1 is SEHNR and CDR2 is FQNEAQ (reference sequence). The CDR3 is CASSSGGQGSYTF. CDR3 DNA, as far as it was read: TGTGCCAGCAGCTCAGGGGGACAGGGGAGC.

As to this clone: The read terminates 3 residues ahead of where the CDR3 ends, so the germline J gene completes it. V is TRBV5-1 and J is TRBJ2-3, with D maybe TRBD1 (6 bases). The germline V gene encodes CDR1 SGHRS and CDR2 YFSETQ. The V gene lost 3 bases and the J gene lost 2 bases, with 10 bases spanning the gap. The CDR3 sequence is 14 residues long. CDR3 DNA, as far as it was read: TGCGCCAGCAGCTCTACAGGGATCACAGATACG. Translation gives CASSSTGITDT. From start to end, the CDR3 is CASSSTGITDTQYF.

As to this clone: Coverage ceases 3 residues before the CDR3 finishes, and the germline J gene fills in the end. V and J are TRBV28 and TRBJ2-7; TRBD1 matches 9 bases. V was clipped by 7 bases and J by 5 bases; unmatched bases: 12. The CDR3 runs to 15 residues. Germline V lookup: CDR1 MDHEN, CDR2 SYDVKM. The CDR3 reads CASNLSGTGSNEQYF. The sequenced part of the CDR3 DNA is TGTGCCAGCAATCTTTCCGGGACAGGGTCCAACGAG.

Partial CDR3 DNA: TGCAGCGTTGAAGACGGTCTAGCGAAGAATGAG. This encodes CSVEDGLAKNE. The CDR3 as a whole reads CSVEDGLAKNEQFF. The chain uses TRBV29-1 and TRBJ2-1; D may be TRBD2 (6 bases). The read ends 3 residues before the CDR3 terminus; that terminus is restored from the germline J gene. This CDR3 contains 14 residues. Germline CDR1 and CDR2: SQVTM and ANQGSEA. V was shortened by 0 bases and J by 7 bases, with 13 bases between the two germline ends.

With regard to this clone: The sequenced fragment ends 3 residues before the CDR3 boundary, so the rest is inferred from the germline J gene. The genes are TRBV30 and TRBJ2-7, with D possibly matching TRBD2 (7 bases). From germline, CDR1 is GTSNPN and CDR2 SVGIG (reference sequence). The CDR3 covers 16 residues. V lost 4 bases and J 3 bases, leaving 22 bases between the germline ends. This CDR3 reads CAWKGTTGRENYEQYF. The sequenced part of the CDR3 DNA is TGTGCCTGGAAGGGGACAACCGGGCGGGAGAACTACGAG. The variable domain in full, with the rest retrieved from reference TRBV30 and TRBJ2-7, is SQTIHQWPATLVQPVGSPLSLECTVEGTSNPNLYWYRQAAGRGLQLLFYSVGIGQISSEVPQNLSASRPQDRQFILSSKKLLLSDSGFYLCAWKGTTGRENYEQYFGPGTRLTVT.

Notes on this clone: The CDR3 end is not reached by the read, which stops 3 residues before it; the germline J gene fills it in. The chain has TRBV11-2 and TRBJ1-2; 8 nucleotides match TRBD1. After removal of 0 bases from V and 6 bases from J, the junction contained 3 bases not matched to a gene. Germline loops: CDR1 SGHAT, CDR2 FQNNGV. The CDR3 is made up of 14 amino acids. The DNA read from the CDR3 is TGTGCCAGCAGCTTAGATCCAGGGGGCAATGGC. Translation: CASSLDPGGNG. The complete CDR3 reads CASSLDPGGNGYTF.

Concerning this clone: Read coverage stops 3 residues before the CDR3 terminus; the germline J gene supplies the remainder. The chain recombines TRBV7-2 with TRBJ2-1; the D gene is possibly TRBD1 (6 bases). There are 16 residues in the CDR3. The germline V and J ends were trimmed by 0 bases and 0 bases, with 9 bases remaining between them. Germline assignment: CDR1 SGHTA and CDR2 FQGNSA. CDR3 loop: CASSLAGTTSYNEQFF. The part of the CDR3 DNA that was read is TGTGCCAGCAGCTTAGCCGGGACAACCTCCTACAATGAG. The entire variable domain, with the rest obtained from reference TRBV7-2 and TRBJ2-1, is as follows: GAGVSQSPSNKVTEKGKDVELRCDPISGHTALYWYRQSLGQGLEFLIYFQGNSAPDKSGLPSDRFSAERTGGSVSTLTIQRTQQEDSAVYLCASSLAGTTSYNEQFFGPGTRLTVL.

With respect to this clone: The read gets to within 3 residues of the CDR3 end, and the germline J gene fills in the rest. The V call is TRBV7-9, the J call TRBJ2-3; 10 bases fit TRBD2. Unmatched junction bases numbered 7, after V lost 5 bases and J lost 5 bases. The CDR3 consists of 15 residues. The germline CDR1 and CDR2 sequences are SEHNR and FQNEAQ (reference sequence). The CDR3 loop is CASSSLAGAGDTQYF. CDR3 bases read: TGTGCCAGCAGCAGCCTAGCGGGAGCTGGAGATACG.

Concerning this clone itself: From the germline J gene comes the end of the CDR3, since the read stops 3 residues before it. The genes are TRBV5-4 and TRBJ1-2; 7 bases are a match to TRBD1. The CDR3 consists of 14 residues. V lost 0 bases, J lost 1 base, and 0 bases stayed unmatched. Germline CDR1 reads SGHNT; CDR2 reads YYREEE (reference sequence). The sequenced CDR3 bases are TGTGCCAGCAGCTTGGACAGGGGTAACTATGGC. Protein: CASSLDRGNYG. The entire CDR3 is CASSLDRGNYGYTF.

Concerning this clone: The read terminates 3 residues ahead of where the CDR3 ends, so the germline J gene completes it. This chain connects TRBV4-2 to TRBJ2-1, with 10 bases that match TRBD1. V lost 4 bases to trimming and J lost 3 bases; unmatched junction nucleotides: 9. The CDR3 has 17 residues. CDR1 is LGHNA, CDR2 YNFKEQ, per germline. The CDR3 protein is CASSLTGGAIYYNEQFF. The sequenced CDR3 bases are TGTGCCAGCAGCCTGACAGGGGGCGCGATCTACTACAATGAG.

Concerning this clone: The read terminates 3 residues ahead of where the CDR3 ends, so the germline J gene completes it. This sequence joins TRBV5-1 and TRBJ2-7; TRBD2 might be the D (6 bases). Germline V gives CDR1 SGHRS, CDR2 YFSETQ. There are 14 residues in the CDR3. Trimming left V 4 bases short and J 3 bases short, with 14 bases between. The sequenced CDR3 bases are TGCGCCAGCAGCATCGGGGGACCCAACTACGAG. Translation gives CASSIGGPNYE. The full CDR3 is CASSIGGPNYEQYF.

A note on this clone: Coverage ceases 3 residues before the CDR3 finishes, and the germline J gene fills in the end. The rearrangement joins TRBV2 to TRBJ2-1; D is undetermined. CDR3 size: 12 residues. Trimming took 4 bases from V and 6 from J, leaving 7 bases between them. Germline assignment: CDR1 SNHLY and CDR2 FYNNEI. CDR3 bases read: TGTGCCAGCAGTGGCTCTAGCAATGAG. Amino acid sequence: CASSGSSNE. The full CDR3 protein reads CASSGSSNEQFF.

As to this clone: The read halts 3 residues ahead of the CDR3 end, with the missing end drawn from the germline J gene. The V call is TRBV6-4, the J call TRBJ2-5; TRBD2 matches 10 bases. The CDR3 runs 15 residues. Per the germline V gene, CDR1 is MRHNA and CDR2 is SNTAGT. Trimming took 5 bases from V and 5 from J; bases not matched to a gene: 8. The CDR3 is CASSRASGSLETQYF. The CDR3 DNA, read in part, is TGTGCCAGCAGTAGGGCTAGCGGGAGTTTGGAGACC.

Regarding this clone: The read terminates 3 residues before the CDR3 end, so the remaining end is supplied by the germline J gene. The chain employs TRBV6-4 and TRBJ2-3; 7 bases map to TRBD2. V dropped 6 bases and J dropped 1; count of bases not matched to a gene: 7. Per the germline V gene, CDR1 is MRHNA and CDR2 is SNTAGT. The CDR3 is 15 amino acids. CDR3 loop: CASSKTSIRTDTQYF. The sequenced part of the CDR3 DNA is TGTGCCAGCAGCAAGACTAGCATACGCACAGATACG.

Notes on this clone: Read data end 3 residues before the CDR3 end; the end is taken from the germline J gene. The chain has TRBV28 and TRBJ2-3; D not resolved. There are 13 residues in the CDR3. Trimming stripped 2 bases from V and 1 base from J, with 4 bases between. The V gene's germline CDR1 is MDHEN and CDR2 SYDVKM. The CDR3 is CASSLRGTDTQYF. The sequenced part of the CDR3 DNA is TGTGCCAGCAGTTTAAGGGGCACAGATACG.

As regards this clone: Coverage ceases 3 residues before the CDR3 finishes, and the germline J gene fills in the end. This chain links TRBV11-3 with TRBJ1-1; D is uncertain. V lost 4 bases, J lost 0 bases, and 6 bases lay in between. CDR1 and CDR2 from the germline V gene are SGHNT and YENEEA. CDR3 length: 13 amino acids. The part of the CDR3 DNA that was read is TGTGCCAGCAGCTATCGGGTGAACACTGAA. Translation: CASSYRVNTE. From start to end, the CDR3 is CASSYRVNTEAFF.

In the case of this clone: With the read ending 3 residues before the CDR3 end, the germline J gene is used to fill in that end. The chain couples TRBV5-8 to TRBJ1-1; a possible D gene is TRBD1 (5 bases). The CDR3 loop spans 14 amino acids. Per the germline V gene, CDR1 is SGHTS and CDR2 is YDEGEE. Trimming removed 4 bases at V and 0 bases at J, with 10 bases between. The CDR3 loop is CASSRGQLNTEAFF. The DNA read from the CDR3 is TGTGCCAGCAGCCGAGGACAATTGAACACTGAA. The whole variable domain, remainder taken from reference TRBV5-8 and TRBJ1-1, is EAGVTQSPTHLIKTRGQQATLRCSPISGHTSVYWYQQALGLGLQFLLWYDEGEERNRGNFPPRFSGRQFPNYSSELNVNALELEDSALYLCASSRGQLNTEAFFGQGTRLTVV.

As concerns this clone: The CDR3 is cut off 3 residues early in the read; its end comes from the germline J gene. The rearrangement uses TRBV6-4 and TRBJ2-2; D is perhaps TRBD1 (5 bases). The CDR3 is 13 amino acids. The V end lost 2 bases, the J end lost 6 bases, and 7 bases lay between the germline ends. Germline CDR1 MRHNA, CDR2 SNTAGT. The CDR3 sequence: CASSDEGAGELFF. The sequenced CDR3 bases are TGTGCCAGCAGTGACGAAGGGGCCGGGGAG.

This CDR3 reads CASSSESSNYGYTF. The sequenced CDR3 bases are TGTGCCAGCAGCTCAGAAAGTTCTAACTATGGC. The V gene is TRBV5-6, the J gene TRBJ1-2; D gene uncertain. From the germline J gene comes the end of the CDR3, since the read stops 3 residues before it. The germline V gene encodes CDR1 SGHDT and CDR2 YYEEEE. The CDR3 is 14 residues long. V dropped 3 bases and J dropped 0 bases, with 9 bases sitting between them.

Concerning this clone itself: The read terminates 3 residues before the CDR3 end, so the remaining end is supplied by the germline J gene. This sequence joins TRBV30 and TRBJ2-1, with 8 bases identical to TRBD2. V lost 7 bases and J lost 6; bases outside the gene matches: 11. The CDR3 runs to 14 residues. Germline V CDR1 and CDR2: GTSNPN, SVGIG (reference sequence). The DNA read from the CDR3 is TGTGCCTCACGAAGCGGGAGATGGAGCAATGAG. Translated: CASRSGRWSNE. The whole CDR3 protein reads CASRSGRWSNEQFF.

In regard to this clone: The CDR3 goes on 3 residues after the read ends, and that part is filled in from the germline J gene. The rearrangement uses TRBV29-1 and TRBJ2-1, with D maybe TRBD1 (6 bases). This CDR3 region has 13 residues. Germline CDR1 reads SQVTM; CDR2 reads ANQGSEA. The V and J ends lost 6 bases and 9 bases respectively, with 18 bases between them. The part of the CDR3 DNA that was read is TGCAGCGTAGAGTACAGGGTCGGTAGTGAG. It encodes CSVEYRVGSE. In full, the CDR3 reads CSVEYRVGSEQFF.

The CDR3 bases that were read are TGTGCCAGCACTAGGGGGGGGGACTCCTATGGC. This translates into CASTRGGDSYG. The full CDR3 is CASTRGGDSYGYTF. This sequence joins TRBV28 and TRBJ1-2, with D possibly being TRBD1 (6 bases). The read ends 3 residues shy of where the CDR3 ends; the end is completed using the germline J gene. Germline CDR1 reads MDHEN; CDR2 reads SYDVKM. Trimming stripped 7 bases from V and 4 bases from J, with 16 bases between. This CDR3 is built from 14 residues.

The sequenced part of the CDR3 DNA is TGTGCCAGCAGTCCGGGACAGGGTGGGGAAAAA. It specifies CASSPGQGGEK. The full CDR3 protein reads CASSPGQGGEKLFF. The chain has TRBV2 and TRBJ1-4, with 9 nucleotides matching TRBD1. The read falls 3 residues short of the CDR3 end, and the missing part is taken from the germline J gene. Unmatched junction bases numbered 6, after V lost 5 bases and J lost 8 bases. The CDR3 is 14 residues long. Germline assignment: CDR1 SNHLY and CDR2 FYNNEI.

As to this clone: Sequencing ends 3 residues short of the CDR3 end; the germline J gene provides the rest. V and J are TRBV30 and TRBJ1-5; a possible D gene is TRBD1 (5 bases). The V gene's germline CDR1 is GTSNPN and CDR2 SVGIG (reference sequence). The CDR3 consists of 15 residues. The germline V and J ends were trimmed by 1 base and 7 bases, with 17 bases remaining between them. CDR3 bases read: TGTGCCTGGAGTGAATTCAGGGTTTCCAACCAGCCC. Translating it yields CAWSEFRVSNQP. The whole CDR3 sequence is CAWSEFRVSNQPQHF.

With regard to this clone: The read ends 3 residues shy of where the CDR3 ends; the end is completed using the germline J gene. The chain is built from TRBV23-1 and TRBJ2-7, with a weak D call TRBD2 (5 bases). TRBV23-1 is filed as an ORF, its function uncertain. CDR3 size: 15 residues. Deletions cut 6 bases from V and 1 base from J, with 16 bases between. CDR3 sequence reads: CASRKGGLFSYEQYF. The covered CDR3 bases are TGCGCCAGCAGAAAAGGTGGACTTTTTTCCTACGAG.

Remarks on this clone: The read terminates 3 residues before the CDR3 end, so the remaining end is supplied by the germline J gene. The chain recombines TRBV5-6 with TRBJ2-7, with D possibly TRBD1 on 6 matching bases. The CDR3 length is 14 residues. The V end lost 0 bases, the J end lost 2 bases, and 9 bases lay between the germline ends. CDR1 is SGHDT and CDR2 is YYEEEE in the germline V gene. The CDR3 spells CASSLEGVAYEQYF. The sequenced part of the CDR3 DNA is TGTGCCAGCAGCTTGGAGGGGGTCGCCTACGAG.

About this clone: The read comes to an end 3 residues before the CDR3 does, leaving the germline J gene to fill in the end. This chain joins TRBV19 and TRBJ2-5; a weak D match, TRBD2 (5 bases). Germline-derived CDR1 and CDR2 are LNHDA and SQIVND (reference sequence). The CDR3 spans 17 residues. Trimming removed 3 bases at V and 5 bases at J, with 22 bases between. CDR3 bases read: TGTGCCAGTAGTATGGACGCACGACCTTTATCGGGGGAGACC. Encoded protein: CASSMDARPLSGET. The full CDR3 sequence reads CASSMDARPLSGETQYF.

CDR3 sequence: CASSLEIAFRTDTQYF. The CDR3 bases that were read are TGCGCCAGCAGCTTGGAGATAGCGTTCCGCACAGATACG. The genes are TRBV5-1 and TRBJ2-3; D is perhaps TRBD2 (5 bases). The read is 3 residues too short to cover the CDR3 end, so that end is filled in from the germline J gene. CDR1 and CDR2 (germline): SGHRS, YFSETQ. The V end lost 0 bases, the J end lost 1 base, and 12 bases lay between the germline ends. The CDR3 runs to 16 residues.

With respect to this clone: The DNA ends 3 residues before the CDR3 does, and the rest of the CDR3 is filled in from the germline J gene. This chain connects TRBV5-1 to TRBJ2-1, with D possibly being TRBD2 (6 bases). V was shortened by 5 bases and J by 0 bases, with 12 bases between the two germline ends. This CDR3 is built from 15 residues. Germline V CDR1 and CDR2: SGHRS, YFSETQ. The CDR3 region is CASSYLGGSYNEQFF. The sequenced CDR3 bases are TGCGCCAGCAGTTATCTCGGGGGCTCCTACAATGAG. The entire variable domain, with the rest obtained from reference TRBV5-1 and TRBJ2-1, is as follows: KAGVTQTPRYLIKTRGQQVTLSCSPISGHRSVSWYQQTPGQGLQFLFEYFSETQRNKGNFPGRFSGRQFSNSRSEMNVSTLELGDSALYLCASSYLGGSYNEQFFGPGTRLTVL.

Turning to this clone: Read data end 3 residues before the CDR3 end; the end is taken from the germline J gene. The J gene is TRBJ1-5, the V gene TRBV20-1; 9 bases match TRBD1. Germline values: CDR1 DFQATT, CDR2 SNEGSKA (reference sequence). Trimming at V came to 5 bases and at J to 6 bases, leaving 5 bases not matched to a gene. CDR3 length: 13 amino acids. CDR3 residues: CSADTGGGQPQHF. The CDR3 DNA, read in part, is TGCAGTGCTGATACAGGGGGCGGTCAGCCC.

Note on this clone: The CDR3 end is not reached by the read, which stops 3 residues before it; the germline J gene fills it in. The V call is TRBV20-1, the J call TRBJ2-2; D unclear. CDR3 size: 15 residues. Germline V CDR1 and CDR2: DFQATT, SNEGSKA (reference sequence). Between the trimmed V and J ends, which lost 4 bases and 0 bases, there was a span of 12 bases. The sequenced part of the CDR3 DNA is TGCAGTGCTACCCCTCCCGGTCCGAACACCGGGGAG. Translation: CSATPPGPNTGE. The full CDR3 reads CSATPPGPNTGELFF.